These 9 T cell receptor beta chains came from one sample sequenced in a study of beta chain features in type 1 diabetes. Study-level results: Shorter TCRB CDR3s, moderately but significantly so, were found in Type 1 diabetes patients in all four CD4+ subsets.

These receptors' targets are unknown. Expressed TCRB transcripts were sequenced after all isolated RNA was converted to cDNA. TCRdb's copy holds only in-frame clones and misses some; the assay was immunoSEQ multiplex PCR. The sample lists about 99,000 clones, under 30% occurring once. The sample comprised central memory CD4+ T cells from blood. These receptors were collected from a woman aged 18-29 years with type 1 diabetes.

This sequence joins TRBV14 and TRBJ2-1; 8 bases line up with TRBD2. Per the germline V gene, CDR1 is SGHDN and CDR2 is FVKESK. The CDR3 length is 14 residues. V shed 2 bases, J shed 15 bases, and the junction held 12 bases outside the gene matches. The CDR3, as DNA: TGTGCCAGCAGCCAATCCAATAGCGGGGCGTACGCGTTCTTC. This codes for CASSQSNSGAYAFF.

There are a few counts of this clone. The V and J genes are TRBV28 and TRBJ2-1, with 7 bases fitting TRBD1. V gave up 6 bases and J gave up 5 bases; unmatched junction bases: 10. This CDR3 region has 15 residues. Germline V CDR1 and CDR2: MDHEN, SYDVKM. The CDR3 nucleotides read TGTGCCAGCAGCCTAACAGGGGCCGGCAACAATGAGCAGTTCTTC. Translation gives CASSLTGAGNNEQFF.

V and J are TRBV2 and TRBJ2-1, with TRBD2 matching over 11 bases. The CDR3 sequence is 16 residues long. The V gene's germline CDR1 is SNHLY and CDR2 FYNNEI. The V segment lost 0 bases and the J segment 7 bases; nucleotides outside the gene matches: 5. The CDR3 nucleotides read TGTGCCAGCAGTGAAGCGAGGCTAGCGGGAGGAAATGAGCAGTTCTTC. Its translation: CASSEARLAGGNEQFF.

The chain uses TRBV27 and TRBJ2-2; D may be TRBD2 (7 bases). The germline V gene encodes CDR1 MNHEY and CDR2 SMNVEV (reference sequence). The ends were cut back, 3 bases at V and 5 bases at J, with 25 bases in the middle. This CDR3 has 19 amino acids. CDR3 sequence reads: CASSLGATRRERGTGELFF. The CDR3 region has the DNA TGTGCCAGCAGTTTGGGGGCGACCCGGCGGGAGAGGGGAACCGGGGAGCTGTTTTTT.

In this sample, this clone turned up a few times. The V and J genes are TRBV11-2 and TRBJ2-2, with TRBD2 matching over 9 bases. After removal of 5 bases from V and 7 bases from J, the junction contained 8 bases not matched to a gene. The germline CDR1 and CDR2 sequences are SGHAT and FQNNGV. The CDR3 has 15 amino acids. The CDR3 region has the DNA TGTGCCAGCAGCCTTCTAGCGGGAAGGATCGGGGAGCTGTTTTTT. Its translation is CASSLLAGRIGELFF. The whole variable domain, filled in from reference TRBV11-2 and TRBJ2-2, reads EAGVAQSPRYKIIEKRQSVAFWCNPISGHATLYWYQQILGQGPKLLIQFQNNGVVDDSQLPKDRFSAERLKGVDSTLKIQPAKLEDSAVYLCASSLLAGRIGELFFGEGSRLTVL.

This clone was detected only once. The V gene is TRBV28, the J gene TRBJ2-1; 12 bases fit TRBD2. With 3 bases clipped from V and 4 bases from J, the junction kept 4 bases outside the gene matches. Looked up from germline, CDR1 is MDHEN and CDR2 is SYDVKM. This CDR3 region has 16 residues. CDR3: CASSLPGTSGYNEQFF. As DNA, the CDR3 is TGTGCCAGCAGTTTGCCCGGGACTAGCGGGTACAATGAGCAGTTCTTC.

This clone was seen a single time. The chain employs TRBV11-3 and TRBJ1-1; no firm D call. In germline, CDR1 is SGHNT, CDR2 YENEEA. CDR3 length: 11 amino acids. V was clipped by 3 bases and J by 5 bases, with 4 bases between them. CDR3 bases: TGTGCCAGCAGCTTGGAGACTGAAGCTTTCTTT. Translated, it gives CASSLETEAFF.

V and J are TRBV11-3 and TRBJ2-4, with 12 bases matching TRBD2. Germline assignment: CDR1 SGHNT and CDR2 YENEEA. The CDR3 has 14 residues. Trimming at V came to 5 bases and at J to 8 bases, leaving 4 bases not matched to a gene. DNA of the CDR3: TGTGCCAGCAGCCCGACTAGCGGGAGTGACATTCAGTACTTC. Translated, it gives CASSPTSGSDIQYF.

The CDR3 region has the DNA TGTGCCAGCAGTACAGGGTTCGCGGAGCAGTTCTTC. This encodes CASSTGFAEQFF. The V and J genes are TRBV6-1 and TRBJ2-1, with D perhaps matching TRBD1 (6 bases). Germline V gene lookup returns CDR1 MNHNS and CDR2 SASEGT. The CDR3 consists of 12 residues. Deletions cut 5 bases from V and 10 bases from J, with 12 bases between.